These 11 T cell receptor beta chains came from one sample sequenced in a study of cytomegalovirus exposure and HLA in healthy donors. Primers: 60 Vbeta forward and 13 Jbeta reverse. The table came from immunoSEQ multiplex PCR; TCRdb's copy has only in-frame clones and leaves some out. Found here are under 200,000 clones, 79% of them singletons; the top ten hold less than 2.5%. Sequencing input: PBMCs. The receptors were sampled from a woman aged 45-65 years in good health and CMV-seronegative.

The chain's CDR3 is CASSLRGGAEAFF. CDR3 nucleotide sequence: TGTGCCAGCAGTTTACGGGGGGGGGCTGAAGCTTTCTTT. This chain connects TRBV28 to TRBJ1-1; tentatively, D is TRBD1 (5 bases). The CDR3 has 13 amino acids. Germline V gene lookup returns CDR1 MDHEN and CDR2 SYDVKM. Trimming took off 2 bases at V and 6 bases at J, with 10 bases between the two ends.

This clone was seen only a few times. This rearrangement joins TRBV2 to TRBJ1-2, with TRBD1 as a possible D gene (6 bases). The CDR3 contains 15 residues. Trimming took off 6 bases at V and 5 bases at J, with 19 bases between the two ends. Germline loops: CDR1 SNHLY, CDR2 FYNNEI. Written as DNA, the CDR3 is TGTGCCAGCAGAACGGACAGCACGACGAGGTATGGCTACACCTTC. It specifies CASRTDSTTRYGYTF.

V is TRBV30 and J is TRBJ2-1, with 8 bases fitting TRBD1. This CDR3 has 16 amino acids. With V trimmed by 3 bases and J by 5 bases, 12 bases remained unmatched. CDR1 GTSNPN and CDR2 SVGIG come from the germline V gene (reference sequence). The CDR3 sequence: CAWSTLDRVSHNEQFF. The CDR3 DNA sequence: TGTGCCTGGAGCACCTTGGACAGGGTGTCCCACAATGAGCAGTTCTTC.

V gene TRBV28 combines with J gene TRBJ2-3; D is unclear. The CDR3 length is 15 residues. CDR1 MDHEN and CDR2 SYDVKM come from the germline V gene. Trimming shortened V by 5 bases and J by 1 base, and 13 bases separated the two germline ends. CDR3 DNA: TGTGCCAGCAGTCCCCCAGTCCGGGGCACAGATACGCAGTATTTT. Translating gives CASSPPVRGTDTQYF.

The V call is TRBV6-5, the J call TRBJ1-5, with D perhaps TRBD1 (6 bases). Germline V CDR1 and CDR2: MNHEY, SVGAGI. CDR3 length: 15 amino acids. Trimming stripped 2 bases from V and 3 bases from J, with 11 bases between. CDR3 sequence reads: CASSYSTGYNQPQHF. CDR3 coding DNA: TGTGCCAGCAGTTACAGTACAGGGTACAATCAGCCCCAGCATTTT.

J is TRBJ1-2 and V is TRBV9, with 9 bases matching TRBD1. Germline V lookup: CDR1 SGDLS, CDR2 YYNGEE. CDR3 size: 12 residues. The V gene end was trimmed by 7 bases and the J gene end by 8 bases; junction bases not matched to a gene: 6. The DNA of the CDR3 is TGTGCCAGCCGGGGACAGGGCTTAGGCTACACCTTC. It specifies CASRGQGLGYTF.

DNA of the CDR3: TGTGCCAGCAGCCCCGATCCCGGGACGGGAGGGACCCAGTACTTC. Translated: CASSPDPGTGGTQYF. J is TRBJ2-5 and V is TRBV5-5, with TRBD2 matching 7 bases. The CDR3 spans 15 residues. Germline lookup yields CDR1 SGHKS and CDR2 YYEKEE (reference sequence). The V segment lost 4 bases and the J segment 7 bases; nucleotides outside the gene matches: 13.

A remark on this clone: Other DNA sequences within the sample encode an identical CDR3. The V and J genes are TRBV7-9 and TRBJ1-4, with D possibly TRBD1 on 5 matching bases. With 1 base removed from V and 7 bases from J, the gap between germline ends came to 10 bases. Germline V gene sequence: CDR1 SEHNR, CDR2 FQNEAQ (reference sequence). The CDR3 covers 14 residues. The CDR3 sequence: CASSLVAGIEKLFF. In DNA form, the CDR3 reads TGTGCCAGCAGCTTAGTCGCAGGGATTGAAAAACTGTTTTTT.

The V gene is TRBV21-1, the J gene TRBJ2-1; the listed D gene, TRBD2, was not tested against the DNA. TRBV21-1 is noted as a pseudogene. The CDR3 extends over 16 amino acids. DNA of the CDR3: TGTGCCAGCAGCAATCAGCGGGGGGGCGGGGACAATGAGCAGTTCTTC. Amino acids: CASSNQRGGGDNEQFF.

The chain combines TRBV4-3 with TRBJ2-1, with 8 bases that match TRBD1. CDR1 and CDR2 (germline): LGHNA, YSLEER. V lost 3 bases and J lost 3; bases outside the gene matches: 7. The CDR3 totals 16 residues. The CDR3 loop reads CASSQASGGLYNEQFF. CDR3 in DNA: TGCGCCAGCAGCCAGGCCTCAGGGGGCCTCTACAATGAGCAGTTCTTC.

V gene TRBV28 combines with J gene TRBJ1-5; D is possibly TRBD1 (5 bases). Germline values: CDR1 MDHEN, CDR2 SYDVKM. V lost 0 bases, J lost 2 bases, and 11 bases lay in between. This CDR3 has 16 amino acids. Here the CDR3 reads CASSLWAGNGNQPQHF. CDR3 nucleotides: TGTGCCAGCAGTTTATGGGCAGGGAATGGCAATCAGCCCCAGCATTTT.